Sequencing of this T cell receptor beta chain was carried out in a study of blood T cell repertoires in COVID-19. Per the germline V gene, CDR1 is MDHEN and CDR2 is SYDVKM. The CDR3 covers 16 residues. The J segment lost 6 bases and the V segment lost 5 bases, leaving 12 bases of the junction unmatched. Only in-frame clones appear in the TCRdb table, and some are missing; sequencing was by immunoSEQ multiplex PCR. The sample has 280,000 or so clones, around 88% seen once. The chain has TRBV28 and TRBJ2-2; 7 positions match TRBD1. The receptor was isolated from a woman aged 40 to 50 who had recovered from COVID-19. Sequencing used PBMCs or T cells enriched from blood (not recorded which). In DNA form, the CDR3 reads TGTGCCAGCAGTATAACCGGGACAGTGAGACCCGGGGAGCTGTTTTTT. Translation: CASSITGTVRPGELFF.